This TCR beta chain was found in a study of T cell repertoires in cytomegalovirus infection (dated by TCRdb to about 2019). As for the study more broadly: The HLA type of each donor mattered for the analysis, because public TCR beta signatures pointed to carriage of CMV infection along with the matching HLA type.

This clonotype has ten or more counts. Its target antigen remains unknown. The record has no base qualities; no much larger clone is one base away. Sequenced on an Illumina HiSeq 1500. TCRdb applied fastp at Q25 and MiXCR to the public reads, then kept only in-frame beta chains. For every CDR3 protein sequence, its rows merge into one entry that carries the most common genes and DNA. The table for this sample lists under 100,000 distinct CDR3 sequences; more than 3.5% of them were counted only once. Under 6% of the sample is held by the ten biggest clonotypes. General findings and caveats noted by the study authors: In the ex vivo response, HLA-C-restricted CMV-specific TCR beta clonotypes were dominant, and in two of eight donors the single most frequent clonotype came from this HLA-C-restricted group. Cumulative frequency of public TCR beta family members discriminated carriers of CMV infection plus the relevant HLA type in this cohort and an independent approximately 400-donor cohort.

The CDR3 starts with the cysteine, ends with the phenylalanine, and has 15 residues. Only CDR3 DNA remains: 45 bases, in frame from the first base. Trimming removed 8 bases from V and 13 bases from J; the gene matches leave 17 bases unexplained. CDR1 and CDR2, per the germline V gene, are SGHTA and FQGNSA. Sequenced input: PBMCs. The TCR was taken from a human donor in good health (CMV status not recorded). Some clones in this sample may be carry-over from other donors' samples. The chain uses TRBV7-2 and TRBJ1-6; a stretch of 7 junction bases matches TRBD1. The nucleotide sequence is given as TGTGCCAGCTTACAACAGGGGAGATTGTCGAAGCCCCTCCACTTT. Translated, this is CASLQQGRLSKPLHF. Joined to the reference TRBV7-2 and TRBJ1-6 proteins, this CDR3 gives the full variable domain: GAGVSQSPSNKVTEKGKDVELRCDPISGHTALYWYRQSLGQGLEFLIYFQGNSAPDKSGLPSDRFSAERTGGSVSTLTIQRTQQEDSAVYLCASLQQGRLSKPLHFGNGTRLTVT.